The 27 T cell receptor beta chains reported below all come from one sample, sequenced in a study of blood T cells in healthy people across ages. Combining a sample-barcoded 5' primer with a J-beta primer mix, a second PCR ran for about 7 to 11 cycles. One entry per CDR3 protein, called by TCRdb with MiXCR from the 5' RACE reads. The sample comprises some 790,000 distinct CDR3 sequences, around 26% of which are singletons, and 15% to 20% rests with the top ten. The sequenced sample was blood. These TCRs come from an elderly woman in good health.

This clonotype occurred once. A much larger clone differs by one base, so this may be a read error. The chain has TRBV30 and TRBJ2-1; D is unresolved. The CDR3 is 12 residues long. Germline V gene data show CDR1 as GTSNPN and CDR2 as SVGIG (reference sequence). In DNA form, the CDR3 reads TGTGCCAGGAGTGCCGAGGTTGGGGAGCAGTTCTTC. As protein: CARSAEVGEQFF. Looking up the rest from reference TRBV30 and TRBJ2-1 gives the full variable domain: SQTIHQWPATLVQPVGSPLSLECTVEGTSNPNLYWYRQAAGRGLQLLFYSVGIGQISSEVPQNLSASRPQDRQFILSSKKLLLSDSGFYLCARSAEVGEQFFGPGTRLTVL.

The gene calls are TRBV7-9 and TRBJ1-2; D unresolved. The germline V gene encodes CDR1 SEHNR and CDR2 FQNEAQ (reference sequence). Between the trimmed V and J ends, which lost 5 bases and 8 bases, there was a span of 21 bases. CDR3 length: 15 residues. The CDR3 DNA is TGTGCCAGCAGCCCACCCGAGAGGCGTCGTGAAGGCTACACCTTC. Translation: CASSPPERRREGYTF.

This clonotype was seen repeatedly, ten times or more. J is TRBJ1-4 and V is TRBV5-5, with 7 bases fitting TRBD1. The CDR3 runs to 17 residues. V was pared by 4 bases and J by 5 bases, with 14 bases of the junction left unmatched. CDR1 and CDR2 from the germline V gene are SGHKS and YYEKEE (reference sequence). The CDR3 DNA reads TGTGCCAGCAGCATAGATCCGACAGGGCGGAGAAATGAAAAACTGTTTTTT. It encodes CASSIDPTGRRNEKLFF.

V and J are TRBV12-3 or TRBV12-4 and TRBJ2-5; the match to TRBD2 covers 13 bases. The V segment lost 6 bases and the J segment 11 bases; nucleotides outside the gene matches: 15. This CDR3 region has 16 residues. CDR3 DNA: TGTGCCAGCAGGAGAACTAGCGGGGGGGCCCACAATGAGCAGTACTTC. Translation gives CASRRTSGGAHNEQYF.

This chain joins TRBV12-3 or TRBV12-4 and TRBJ2-7, with D unresolved. The V gene lost 5 bases and the J gene lost 1 base, with 9 bases spanning the gap. This CDR3 has 13 amino acids. As DNA, the CDR3 is TGTGCCAGCAGTACCCTCTGGTCCTACGAGCAGTACTTC. As protein: CASSTLWSYEQYF.

The chain carries TRBV20-1 and TRBJ2-1; 15 nucleotides agree with TRBD2. The CDR3 has 18 amino acids. Looked up from germline, CDR1 is DFQATT and CDR2 is SNEGSKA (reference sequence). V lost 5 bases, J lost 6 bases, and 14 bases stayed unmatched. In DNA form, the CDR3 reads TGCAGTGCTTCCCAGGGACTAGCGGGGGGCCGGCGGAGCAATGAGCAGTTCTTC. It encodes CSASQGLAGGRRSNEQFF.

There are many counts of this clonotype. The chain carries TRBV4-3 and TRBJ2-1; D is undetermined. Trimming cost V 2 bases and J 6 bases, with 14 bases left between them. CDR1 is LGHNA, CDR2 YSLEER, per germline. This CDR3 is built from 15 residues. Written as DNA, the CDR3 is TGCGCCAGCAGCCAATATCCACAAGTCAGCAATGAGCAGTTCTTC. Translation gives CASSQYPQVSNEQFF.

This clonotype showed up just a few times. This chain uses TRBV12-3 or TRBV12-4 with TRBJ2-3; 11 bases align to TRBD2. This CDR3 has 15 residues. V lost 6 bases to trimming and J lost 7 bases; unmatched junction nucleotides: 9. The CDR3 DNA sequence: TGTGCCAGCAGGACCTTAGCGGGGGGGCTTAATACGCAGTATTTT. It yields the protein CASRTLAGGLNTQYF.

Worth noting for this clonotype: This may stem from a read error, because a much larger clone lies one nucleotide away. The chain links TRBV9 to TRBJ2-3; D perhaps matches TRBD2 (6 bases). This CDR3 contains 15 residues. Germline loops: CDR1 SGDLS, CDR2 YYNGEE. The V end lost 3 bases, the J end lost 2 bases, and 13 bases lay between the germline ends. The CDR3 here is CASSAEGTPTDTQYF. CDR3 nucleotides: TGTGCCAGCAGCGCAGAGGGGACTCCCACAGATACGCAGTATTTT.

The J gene is TRBJ2-5, the V gene TRBV7-2; 7 bases map to TRBD1. Germline-derived CDR1 and CDR2 are SGHTA and FQGNSA. Unmatched junction bases numbered 10, after V lost 6 bases and J lost 9 bases. The CDR3 runs to 13 residues. CDR3 bases: TGTGCCAGCAGTTGGGACAGCCAAAGGGCCCAGTACTTC. Translation gives CASSWDSQRAQYF. Filled out from reference TRBV7-2 and TRBJ2-5, the complete variable domain reads GAGVSQSPSNKVTEKGKDVELRCDPISGHTALYWYRQSLGQGLEFLIYFQGNSAPDKSGLPSDRFSAERTGGSVSTLTIQRTQQEDSAVYLCASSWDSQRAQYFGPGTRLLVL.

In its sample, this clonotype was seen many times. The chain is built from TRBV20-1 and TRBJ2-5; the D gene is possibly TRBD1 (6 bases). The length of the CDR3 is 11 residues. Germline CDR1 is DFQATT and CDR2 is SNEGSKA (reference sequence). The V and J ends lost 5 bases and 11 bases respectively, with 15 bases between them. In nucleotides, the CDR3 is TGCAGTGCTGACCCCCACAGGGAACAGTACTTC. Protein product: CSADPHREQYF.

V usage is TRBV2 and J usage is TRBJ2-2; 8 positions match TRBD2. Germline V CDR1 and CDR2: SNHLY, FYNNEI. CDR3 length: 15 amino acids. Trimming at V came to 9 bases and at J to 1 base, leaving 7 bases not matched to a gene. CDR3 in amino acids: CARPGGALNTGELFF. The CDR3 DNA sequence: TGTGCCAGACCCGGGGGGGCCTTGAACACCGGGGAGCTGTTTTTT.

V usage is TRBV30 and J usage is TRBJ2-5; tentatively, D is TRBD1 (6 bases). The DNA end favors TRBJ2-7, so the J call may be wrong. The CDR3 is made up of 14 amino acids. The germline gives CDR1 GTSNPN, CDR2 SVGIG (reference sequence). CDR3 amino acids: CAWSVGGVGYEQYF. The CDR3 DNA follows: TGTGCCTGGAGTGTAGGGGGTGTTGGCTACGAGCAGTACTTC.

The V gene is TRBV6-2 or TRBV6-3, the J gene TRBJ1-5, with a possible D match to TRBD1 (5 bases). The germline V gene encodes CDR1 MNHEY and CDR2 SVGEGT. The CDR3 covers 14 residues. V was pared by 11 bases and J by 4 bases, with 18 bases between. CDR3 coding DNA: TGTGCCGGCGCCCCGGGGACCTTAAATCAGCCCCAGCATTTT. It is translated as CAGAPGTLNQPQHF.

This clonotype appeared a few times. V gene TRBV21-1 combines with J gene TRBJ1-2; TRBD1 was called by the table and not checked on the DNA. TRBV21-1 is labeled a pseudogene. The CDR3 is made up of 15 amino acids. In nucleotides, the CDR3 is TGTGCCAGCAGCGACCGGGACACCACTAACTATGGCTACACCTTC. Its protein product is CASSDRDTTNYGYTF.

This clonotype was observed a few times. One end of the junction does not line up with germline, which may come from a read error. This rearrangement joins TRBV30 to TRBJ1-2; maybe TRBD1 (5 bases). CDR1 and CDR2 from the germline V gene are GTSNPN and SVGIG (reference sequence). The CDR3 is 13 residues long. The CDR3 spells CAWSLRQSYGYIF. CDR3 bases: TGTGCCTGGAGTCTGAGACAGAGCTATGGCTACATCTTC.

This clonotype was seen at least ten times. The gene calls are TRBV7-2 and TRBJ2-3; 14 bases are shared with TRBD2. CDR3 length: 17 residues. CDR1 is SGHTA, CDR2 FQGNSA, per germline. Losses at the gene ends were 5 bases for V and 6 bases for J; bases not matched to a gene: 10. This CDR3 reads CASSPRTSGGPEDTQYF. The CDR3 DNA reads as TGTGCCAGCAGCCCACGGACTAGCGGGGGGCCGGAGGATACGCAGTATTTT.

This clonotype was seen repeatedly, ten times or more. The V gene is TRBV18, the J gene TRBJ2-7; TRBD1 matches at 7 bases. CDR3 length equals 14 residues. Germline V gene lookup returns CDR1 KGHSH and CDR2 LQKENI. With V trimmed by 4 bases and J by 2 bases, 5 bases remained unmatched. CDR3 residues: CASSRPGQPYEQYF. The CDR3 nucleotides are TGTGCCAGCTCACGACCGGGACAGCCCTACGAGCAGTACTTC. Based on the CDR3 plus reference TRBV18 and TRBJ2-7, the full variable domain is NAGVMQNPRHLVRRRGQEARLRCSPMKGHSHVYWYRQLPEEGLKFMVYLQKENIIDESGMPKERFSAEFPKEGPSILRIQQVVRGDSAAYFCASSRPGQPYEQYFGPGTRLTVT.

V gene TRBV6-6 combines with J gene TRBJ2-1; D is possibly TRBD2 (7 bases). V gave up 2 bases and J gave up 5 bases, with 19 bases separating them. Germline V gene lookup returns CDR1 MNHNY and CDR2 SVGAGI (reference sequence). CDR3 length: 17 residues. The CDR3 DNA is TGTGCCAGCAGTTACATCCAGGGGAGGGGTACAGACAATGAGCAGTTCTTC. This translates into CASSYIQGRGTDNEQFF.

In regard to this clonotype: Since a much larger clone is just one base distant, this may be a read error. This chain links TRBV21-1 with TRBJ2-7; TRBD1, as called in the table, went unchecked against the DNA. TRBV21-1 constitutes a pseudogene. This CDR3 region has 17 residues. The CDR3 loop is CASSKVGTIPYLHEQYF. In nucleotides, the CDR3 is TGTGCCAGCAGCAAGGTAGGGACAATACCCTACCTCCACGAGCAGTACTTC.

The genes are TRBV20-1 and TRBJ1-4, with 9 bases matching TRBD1. The junction had 8 bases not matched to a gene; V was cut back by 5 bases and J by 1 base. Germline-derived CDR1 and CDR2 are DFQATT and SNEGSKA (reference sequence). The CDR3 contains 16 residues. CDR3 loop: CSASTHRGRTNEKLFF. CDR3 bases: TGCAGTGCTTCGACTCACAGGGGGCGAACTAATGAAAAACTGTTTTTT.

The chain employs TRBV7-2 and TRBJ2-1; no reliable D call. V shed 3 bases and J shed 3 bases, with 15 bases lying between them. The CDR3 runs 16 residues. Looked up from germline, CDR1 is SGHTA and CDR2 is FQGNSA. This chain's CDR3 is CASSLSLVHFYNEQFF. CDR3 in DNA: TGTGCCAGCAGCTTGAGCCTAGTCCATTTCTACAATGAGCAGTTCTTC.

At least ten counts were recorded for this clonotype. The DNA of the CDR3 is TGTGCCAGCAGCCCGGGACTAGCGGGGGGAACCTTCCAAGAGACCCAGTACTTC. Translation: CASSPGLAGGTFQETQYF. This chain uses TRBV7-2 with TRBJ2-5; the match to TRBD2 covers 15 bases. The CDR3 sequence is 18 residues long. The V gene end was trimmed by 5 bases and the J gene end by 1 base; junction bases not matched to a gene: 8. CDR1 is SGHTA and CDR2 is FQGNSA in the germline V gene.

Comment on this clonotype: A much larger clone differs from this one at a single base, so this may be a read error. The genes are TRBV10-3 and TRBJ2-7; 10 nucleotides agree with TRBD2. The CDR3 runs 14 residues. Germline loops: CDR1 ENHRY, CDR2 SYGVKD. CDR3 residues: CAISRTSGSCEQYF. CDR3 nucleotides: TGTGCCATCAGTAGGACTAGCGGTTCCTGCGAGCAGTACTTC.

This clonotype was found many times. This chain links TRBV25-1 with TRBJ1-6; 8 nucleotides agree with TRBD1. This CDR3 comprises 14 residues. The J segment lost 7 bases and the V segment lost 4 bases, leaving 3 bases of the junction unmatched. Germline-derived CDR1 and CDR2 are MGHDK and SYGVNS. This CDR3 reads CASSARQGNSPLHF. The CDR3 DNA reads as TGTGCCAGCAGTGCCCGACAGGGGAATTCACCCCTCCACTTT.

This clonotype has at least ten counts. The CDR3 sequence is CASSSLGGGVSDTQYF. The CDR3 region has the DNA TGTGCCAGCAGCTCCCTGGGCGGGGGGGTCTCAGATACGCAGTATTTT. The V and J genes are TRBV7-2 and TRBJ2-3, with 9 bases lining up with TRBD2. This CDR3 comprises 16 residues. V lost 4 bases to trimming and J lost 4 bases; unmatched junction nucleotides: 9. Germline assignment: CDR1 SGHTA and CDR2 FQGNSA.

The chain couples TRBV4-3 to TRBJ1-4; D is perhaps TRBD1 (5 bases). Germline values: CDR1 LGHNA, CDR2 YSLEER. Trimming removed 2 bases at V and 1 base at J, with 8 bases between. This CDR3 spans 15 amino acids. The CDR3 DNA follows: TGCGCCAGCAGCCAACTCAGGGTAACTAATGAAAAACTGTTTTTT. Residues: CASSQLRVTNEKLFF.